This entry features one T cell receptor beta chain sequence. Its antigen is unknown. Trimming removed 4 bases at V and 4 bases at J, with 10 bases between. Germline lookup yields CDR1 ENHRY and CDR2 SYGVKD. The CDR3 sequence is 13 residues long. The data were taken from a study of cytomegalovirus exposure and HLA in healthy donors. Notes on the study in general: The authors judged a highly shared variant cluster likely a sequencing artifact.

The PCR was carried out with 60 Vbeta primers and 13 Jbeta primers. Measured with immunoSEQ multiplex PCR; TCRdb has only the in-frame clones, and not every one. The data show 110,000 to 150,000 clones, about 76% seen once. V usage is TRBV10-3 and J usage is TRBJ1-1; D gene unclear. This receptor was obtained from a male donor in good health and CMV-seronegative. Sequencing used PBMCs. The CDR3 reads CAISGLSATEAFF. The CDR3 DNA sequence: TGTGCCATCAGTGGACTATCCGCCACTGAAGCTTTCTTT.